The present T cell receptor (beta chain) was sequenced within a study of blood T cell repertoires in COVID-19. The overall study: PBMCs, B-cell-depleted T cells, or T cells were the source of the cDNA or gDNA that made up the material.

V shed 6 bases and J shed 4 bases, with 10 bases lying between them. The length of the CDR3 is 13 residues. The table came from immunoSEQ multiplex PCR; TCRdb's copy has only in-frame clones and leaves some out. In the table there are around 160,000 clones, roughly 90% of which are singletons. This sequence originates from a young man with acute or convalescent COVID-19. V is TRBV12-3 or TRBV12-4 and J is TRBJ1-5; no firm D call. Sequences were obtained from peripheral blood. In nucleotides, the CDR3 is TGTGCCAGCAGATTGGGCCCAAATCAGCCCCAGCATTTT. It codes for CASRLGPNQPQHF.